The present TCR beta chain was sequenced within a study of blood T cell repertoires in COVID-19. In the study overall: The origin of the acute and convalescent COVID-19 samples was the United States, Italy and Spain.

TCRdb's copy holds only in-frame clones and misses some; the assay was immunoSEQ multiplex PCR. There are about 81,000 clones in the sample; 88% occur only once, and roughly 4.8% lies in the top ten. Deletions cut 0 bases from V and 4 bases from J, with 11 bases between. Germline CDR1 is SGHKS and CDR2 is YYEKEE (reference sequence). The CDR3 loop spans 15 amino acids. The material sequenced was peripheral blood. The source is a woman older than 75 with acute or convalescent COVID-19. This chain links TRBV5-5 with TRBJ2-1, with D possibly matching TRBD1 (5 bases). This CDR3 is CASSLVTGFYNEQFF. In DNA, the CDR3 is TGTGCCAGCAGCTTGGTAACAGGATTTTACAATGAGCAGTTCTTC.